The rows below give T cell receptor beta chains drawn from one sample of a study of cytomegalovirus exposure and HLA in healthy donors. Sequenced by immunoSEQ multiplex PCR; TCRdb stores in-frame clones only, minus some. The sample has 250,000 or so clones; nearly 90% are singletons. The sequencing input was PBMCs. These receptors were taken from a woman between 18 and 29 years old in good health and CMV-seronegative. The CDR3 runs from the conserved cysteine through the conserved F or W. D genes are given only for firm matches. Size is stated for part of the rows, as once, few or many counts, or as a class when the clone is expanded.

cdr3_aa cdr3_nt j_call v_call d_call clone_size
CSVGDRGRNTIYF TGCAGCGTTGGAGACAGGGGCCGAAACACCATATATTTT TRBJ1-3 TRBV29-1 TRBD1 -
CASSEGTDYGYTF TGCGCCAGCAGCGAAGGGACAGACTATGGCTACACCTTC TRBJ1-2 TRBV5-1 TRBD1 -
CASSYLAAGGTQYF TGTGCCAGCAGTTACCTGGCTGCCGGGGGGACCCAGTACTTC TRBJ2-5 TRBV6-5 - once
CASGLGQASGETQYF TGTGCTAGTGGTCTGGGACAGGCCTCCGGGGAGACCCAGTACTTC TRBJ2-5 TRBV12-5 TRBD1 -
CASTEGRYEQYF TGTGCCAGCACGGAGGGAAGGTACGAGCAGTACTTC TRBJ2-7 TRBV28 - -
CASPWDRGRTGELFF TGTGCCAGCCCTTGGGACAGGGGGCGGACCGGGGAGCTGTTTTTT TRBJ2-2 TRBV27 TRBD1 -
CSVEWDRGGTEAFF TGCAGCGTTGAATGGGACAGGGGAGGCACTGAAGCTTTCTTT TRBJ1-1 TRBV29-1 TRBD1 -
CASSLQGGLGTEAFF TGTGCCAGCAGCTTACAGGGGGGGCTGGGGACTGAAGCTTTCTTT TRBJ1-1 TRBV5-6 TRBD1 -
CASSPPGGWQEYGYTF TGTGCCAGCTCACCACCGGGGGGTTGGCAGGAGTATGGCTACACCTTC TRBJ1-2 TRBV18 - -
CASSLRDRGDEQYF TGTGCCAGCAGCCTACGGGACAGGGGCGACGAGCAGTACTTC TRBJ2-7 TRBV7-2 TRBD1 -
CASHGGQGFTDTQYF TGTGCCAGTCACGGGGGACAGGGTTTCACAGATACGCAGTATTTT TRBJ2-3 TRBV19 TRBD1 -